A single sample is the source of the 2 T cell receptor beta chains below, sequenced in a study of T cells in localized non-small cell lung cancer. The method was immunoSEQ multiplex PCR; TCRdb's version includes in-frame clones alone and lacks a portion of them. The sample has about 15,000 clones, 75% to 90% seen once. Sequencing was performed on peripheral blood, taken before any cancer treatment. The receptors derive from a female donor older than 55 with stage I squamous cell lung carcinoma.

This chain joins TRBV4-1 and TRBJ1-2, with 8 positions matching TRBD1. Per germline, CDR1 MGHRA and CDR2 YSYEKL. J lost 4 bases, V lost 1 base, and 5 bases had no gene match. The length of the CDR3 is 15 residues. CDR3 DNA: TGCGCCAGCAGCCAAGGGACAGGGTGGGGCTATGGCTACACCTTC. It codes for CASSQGTGWGYGYTF.

This sequence joins TRBV6-6 and TRBJ1-6; 7 bases line up with TRBD1. The germline gives CDR1 MNHNY, CDR2 SVGAGI (reference sequence). The CDR3 extends over 16 amino acids. Losses at the gene ends were 0 bases for V and 7 bases for J; bases not matched to a gene: 6. The DNA of the CDR3 is TGTGCCAGCAGTTACTCGAGCGACAGGGCCAATTCACCCCTCCACTTT. Protein: CASSYSSDRANSPLHF.